The T cell receptor beta chain under discussion was sequenced for a study of blood T cell repertoires in COVID-19. At the level of the study: Sources were T cells, B-cell-depleted T cells, or PBMCs; the material itself was cDNA or gDNA.

Germline V CDR1 and CDR2: SGHTA, FQGNSA. The V end was cut by 4 bases, the J end by 6 bases, with 19 bases between. This CDR3 has 16 amino acids. This table comes from immunoSEQ multiplex PCR, and its TCRdb copy is limited to in-frame clones, with some not included. The table includes around 270,000 clones, around 87% detected once. The source of this sequence is a woman aged 60-70 years with COVID-19, enrolled during active disease. This sequence joins TRBV7-2 and TRBJ2-1; D is perhaps TRBD1 (6 bases). Input material: peripheral blood. Here the CDR3 DNA reads TGTGCCAGCAGCTCGGGACCAAGATTAGGGGGCAATGAGCAGTTCTTC. As protein: CASSSGPRLGGNEQFF.